Listed below are T cell receptor beta chains from one sample, sequenced in a study of OX40 agonist ivuxolimab in advanced cancers. Some clones are missing from TCRdb's copy, which holds only in-frame ones; the method was immunoSEQ multiplex PCR. The sample has approximately 45,000 clones; approximately 91% are singletons. Sample: CD4+ or CD8+ T cells sorted from blood, taken in a trial of the OX40 agonist ivuxolimab. The receptors were gathered from an adult with an advanced solid tumor such as melanoma, head and neck, liver or kidney cancer. Both conserved end residues are part of each CDR3. A D gene is named only where the DNA matches it firmly. A clone size is listed for some rows: how often the clone was seen (once, few, many), or a class if it is expanded.

V	size	length	D	J	CDR3	DNA
TRBV21-1	-	17	-	TRBJ2-3	CASPCDFRHPSTDTQYF	TGTGCCAGCCCGTGTGATTTTAGACACCCTAGCACAGATACGCAGTATTTT
TRBV7-2	once	13	-	TRBJ1-2	CASSLGLNYGYTF	TGTGCCAGCAGCTTAGGGCTGAATTATGGCTACACCTTC
TRBV2	-	17	TRBD1	TRBJ2-1	CASIQGAQSEPYNEQFF	TGTGCCAGCATCCAGGGGGCGCAATCCGAGCCCTACAATGAGCAGTTCTTC
TRBV27	-	14	TRBD1	TRBJ1-1	CASSVERTGVEAFF	TGTGCCAGCAGTGTTGAACGGACAGGGGTTGAAGCTTTCTTT
TRBV14	-	12	-	TRBJ2-7	CASSQDLAEQYF	TGTGCCAGCAGCCAGGACTTGGCCGAGCAGTACTTC
TRBV6-5	-	14	-	TRBJ2-3	CASSYSRYTDTQYF	TGTGCCAGCAGTTACTCTCGGTACACAGATACGCAGTATTTT
TRBV19	-	15	TRBD1	TRBJ2-7	CASSIGPGQSYEQYF	TGTGCCAGTAGTATAGGTCCGGGACAGTCCTACGAGCAGTACTTC
TRBV7-8	-	15	-	TRBJ1-5	CASSLAQNSNQPQHF	TGTGCCAGCAGCTTAGCACAGAATAGCAATCAGCCCCAGCATTTT
TRBV5-1	-	18	TRBD2	TRBJ2-1	CASSFIRGGAFSYNEQFF	TGCGCCAGCAGCTTTATTCGCGGGGGGGCCTTCTCCTACAATGAGCAGTTCTTC
TRBV4-1	-	14	-	TRBJ2-7	CASSLGKGTYEQYF	TGCGCCAGCAGCTTAGGAAAGGGAACCTACGAGCAGTACTTC
TRBV28	-	14	-	TRBJ2-2	CASSLVYSRGELFF	TGTGCCAGCAGTTTAGTCTACTCTAGGGGGGAGCTGTTTTTT
TRBV15	-	20	TRBD1	TRBJ1-6	CATSRLPEDGWTGQNSPLHF	TGTGCCACCAGCAGACTACCAGAAGACGGTTGGACAGGTCAAAATTCACCCCTCCACTTT
TRBV6-5	-	15	-	TRBJ1-4	CASSYSGGGGEKLFF	TGTGCCAGCAGTTACTCCGGAGGGGGAGGTGAAAAACTGTTTTTT
TRBV7-9	-	15	-	TRBJ1-1	CASSATDTMNTEAFF	TGTGCCAGCAGTGCTACGGACACCATGAACACTGAAGCTTTCTTT
TRBV7-6	-	14	TRBD1	TRBJ2-5	CASSLRGPQETQYF	TGTGCCAGCAGCTTAAGGGGGCCCCAAGAGACCCAGTACTTC
TRBV7-7	-	15	-	TRBJ2-1	CASSSKAVSYNEQFF	TGTGCCAGCAGCAGCAAAGCGGTCTCCTACAATGAGCAGTTCTTC
TRBV6-1	-	14	TRBD1	TRBJ2-2	CASTRGQGIGELFF	TGTGCCAGCACCAGGGGACAGGGTATCGGGGAGCTGTTTTTT
TRBV7-6	-	14	-	TRBJ2-1	CASSLGQGNDEQFF	TGTGCCAGCAGCTTAGGGCAGGGGAACGATGAGCAGTTCTTC
TRBV5-4	-	13	-	TRBJ2-3	CASSSRDSHTQYF	TGTGCCAGCAGCTCGCGGGACAGCCATACGCAGTATTTT
TRBV9	-	15	-	TRBJ2-5	CASSVEWSSQETQYF	TGTGCCAGCAGCGTAGAATGGTCAAGCCAAGAGACCCAGTACTTC
TRBV4-3	-	20	TRBD2	TRBJ2-5	CASSQFGAGTSGGYQETQYF	TGCGCCAGCAGCCAATTCGGGGCAGGTACTAGCGGGGGGTACCAAGAGACCCAGTACTTC
TRBV27	-	15	-	TRBJ2-1	CASSTDQRSYNEQFF	TGTGCCAGCAGCACAGATCAACGCTCCTACAATGAGCAGTTCTTC